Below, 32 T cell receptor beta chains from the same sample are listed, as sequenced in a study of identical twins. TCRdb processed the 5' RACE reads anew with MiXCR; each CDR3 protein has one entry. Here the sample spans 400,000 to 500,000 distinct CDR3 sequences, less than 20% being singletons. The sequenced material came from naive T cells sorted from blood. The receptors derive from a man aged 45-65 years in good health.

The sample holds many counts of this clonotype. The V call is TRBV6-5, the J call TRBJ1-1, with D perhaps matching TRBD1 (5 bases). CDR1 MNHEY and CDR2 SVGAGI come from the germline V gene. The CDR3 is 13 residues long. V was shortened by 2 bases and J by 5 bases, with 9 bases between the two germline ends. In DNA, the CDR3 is TGTGCCAGCAGTTACGGGGAGGGGACTGAAGCTTTCTTT. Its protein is CASSYGEGTEAFF.

CDR3 DNA: TGCGCCAGCAGGCCGTGGAAAGCCCCAGCGGGTGAAAAACTGTTTTTT. It is translated as CASRPWKAPAGEKLFF. The V call is TRBV4-1, the J call TRBJ1-4; no clear D. CDR1 is MGHRA, CDR2 YSYEKL, per germline. The CDR3 runs 16 residues. V was trimmed by 6 bases and J by 7 bases, leaving 21 bases between them.

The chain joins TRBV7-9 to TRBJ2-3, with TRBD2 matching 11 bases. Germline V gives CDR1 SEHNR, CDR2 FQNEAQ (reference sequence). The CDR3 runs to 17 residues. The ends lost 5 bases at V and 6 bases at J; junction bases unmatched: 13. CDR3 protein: CASSPQGSPSGGDTQYF. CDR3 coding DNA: TGTGCCAGCAGCCCACAGGGTTCCCCTAGCGGGGGGGATACGCAGTATTTT.

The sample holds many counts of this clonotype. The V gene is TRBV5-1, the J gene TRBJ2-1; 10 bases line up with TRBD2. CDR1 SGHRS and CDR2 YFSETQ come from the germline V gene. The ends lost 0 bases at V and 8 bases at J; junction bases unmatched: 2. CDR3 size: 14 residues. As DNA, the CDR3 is TGCGCCAGCAGCTTGGGGACTAGCGGCGATGAGCAGTTCTTC. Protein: CASSLGTSGDEQFF.

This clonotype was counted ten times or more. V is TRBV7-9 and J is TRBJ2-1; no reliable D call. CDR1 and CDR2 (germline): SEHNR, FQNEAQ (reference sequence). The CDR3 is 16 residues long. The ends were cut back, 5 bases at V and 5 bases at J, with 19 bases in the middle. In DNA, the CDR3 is TGTGCCAGCAGCCCTCGCGTGGGCATGGGGAACAATGAGCAGTTCTTC. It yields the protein CASSPRVGMGNNEQFF.

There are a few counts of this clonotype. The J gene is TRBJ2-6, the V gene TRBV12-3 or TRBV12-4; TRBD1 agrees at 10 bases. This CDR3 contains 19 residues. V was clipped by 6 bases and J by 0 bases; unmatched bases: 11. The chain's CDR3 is CASSPRDRGSSSGANVLTF. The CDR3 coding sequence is TGTGCCAGCAGCCCCCGGGACAGGGGCAGTAGCTCTGGGGCCAACGTCCTGACTTTC.

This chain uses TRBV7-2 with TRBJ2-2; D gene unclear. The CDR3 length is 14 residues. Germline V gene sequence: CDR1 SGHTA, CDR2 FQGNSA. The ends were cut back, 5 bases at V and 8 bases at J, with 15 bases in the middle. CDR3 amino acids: CASSPRGIMGELFF. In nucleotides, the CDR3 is TGTGCCAGCAGCCCCCGCGGTATCATGGGGGAGCTGTTTTTT.

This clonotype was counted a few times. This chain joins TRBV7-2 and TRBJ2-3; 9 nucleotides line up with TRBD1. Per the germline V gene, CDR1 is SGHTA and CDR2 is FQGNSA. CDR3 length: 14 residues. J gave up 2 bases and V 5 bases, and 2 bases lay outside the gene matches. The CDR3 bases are TGTGCCAGCAGCCGGGACAGGGCCACAGATACGCAGTATTTT. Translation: CASSRDRATDTQYF. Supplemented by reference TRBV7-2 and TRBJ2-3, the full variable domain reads GAGVSQSPSNKVTEKGKDVELRCDPISGHTALYWYRQSLGQGLEFLIYFQGNSAPDKSGLPSDRFSAERTGGSVSTLTIQRTQQEDSAVYLCASSRDRATDTQYFGPGTRLTVL.

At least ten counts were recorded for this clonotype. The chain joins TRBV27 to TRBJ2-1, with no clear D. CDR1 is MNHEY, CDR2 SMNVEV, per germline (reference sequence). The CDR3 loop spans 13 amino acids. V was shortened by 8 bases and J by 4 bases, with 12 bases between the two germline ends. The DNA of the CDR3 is TGTGCCAGCGGGTCCGCAGAGTACAATGAGCAGTTCTTC. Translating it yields CASGSAEYNEQFF.

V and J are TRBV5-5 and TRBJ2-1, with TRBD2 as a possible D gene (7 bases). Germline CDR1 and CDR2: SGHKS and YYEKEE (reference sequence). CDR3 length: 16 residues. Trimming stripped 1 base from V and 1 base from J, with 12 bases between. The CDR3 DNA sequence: TGTGCCAGCAGCTTGTTAGGGGGGGGGTCCTACAATGAGCAGTTCTTC. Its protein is CASSLLGGGSYNEQFF.

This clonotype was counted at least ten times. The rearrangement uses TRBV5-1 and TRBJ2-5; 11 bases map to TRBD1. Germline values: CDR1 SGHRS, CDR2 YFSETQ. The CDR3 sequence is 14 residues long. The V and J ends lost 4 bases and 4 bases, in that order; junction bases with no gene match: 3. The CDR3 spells CASSRGTGGETQYF. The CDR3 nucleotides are TGCGCCAGCAGCCGCGGGACAGGGGGAGAGACCCAGTACTTC.

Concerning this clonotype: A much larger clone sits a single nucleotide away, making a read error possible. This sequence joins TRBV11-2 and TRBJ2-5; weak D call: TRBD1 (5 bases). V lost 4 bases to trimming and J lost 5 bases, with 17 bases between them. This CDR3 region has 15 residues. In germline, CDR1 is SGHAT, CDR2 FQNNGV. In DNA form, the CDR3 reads TGTGCCAGCAGCTCTCAAACAAGGGGCAGGGAGACCCAGTACTTC. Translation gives CASSSQTRGRETQYF.

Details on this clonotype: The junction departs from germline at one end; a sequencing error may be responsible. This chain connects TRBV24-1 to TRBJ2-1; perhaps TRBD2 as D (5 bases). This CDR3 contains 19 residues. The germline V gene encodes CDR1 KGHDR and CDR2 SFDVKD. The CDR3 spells CATSDRYSQRRSSYKEQFF. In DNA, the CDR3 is TGTGCCACCAGTGATCGCTACTCTCAGCGGAGAAGCTCCTACAAGGAGCAGTTCTTC.

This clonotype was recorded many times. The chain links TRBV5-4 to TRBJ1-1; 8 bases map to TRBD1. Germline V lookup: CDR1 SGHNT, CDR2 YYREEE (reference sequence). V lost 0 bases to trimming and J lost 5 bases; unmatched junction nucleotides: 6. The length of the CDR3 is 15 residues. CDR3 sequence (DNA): TGTGCCAGCAGCTTGGGGACAGGGAGGGATACTGAAGCTTTCTTT. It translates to CASSLGTGRDTEAFF.

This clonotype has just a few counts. CDR3 region: CASSLARQKAYF. CDR3 DNA sequence: TGTGCCAGCAGCTTAGCGCGGCAGAAAGCGTACTTC. This chain joins TRBV7-6 and TRBJ2-5; unclear D gene. Looked up from germline, CDR1 is SGHVS and CDR2 is FNYEAQ. This CDR3 spans 12 amino acids. Deletions cut 0 bases from V and 13 bases from J, with 12 bases between.

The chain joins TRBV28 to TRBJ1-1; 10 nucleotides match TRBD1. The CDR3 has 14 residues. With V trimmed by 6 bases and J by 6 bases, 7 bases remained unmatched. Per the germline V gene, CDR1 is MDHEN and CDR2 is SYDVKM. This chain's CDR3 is CASRRQGARAEAFF. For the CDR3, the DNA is TGTGCCAGCAGGCGACAGGGGGCTAGGGCTGAAGCTTTCTTT. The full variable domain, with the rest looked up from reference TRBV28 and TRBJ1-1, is DVKVTQSSRYLVKRTGEKVFLECVQDMDHENMFWYRQDPGLGLRLIYFSYDVKMKEKGDIPEGYSVSREKKERFSLILESASTNQTSMYLCASRRQGARAEAFFGQGTRLTVV.

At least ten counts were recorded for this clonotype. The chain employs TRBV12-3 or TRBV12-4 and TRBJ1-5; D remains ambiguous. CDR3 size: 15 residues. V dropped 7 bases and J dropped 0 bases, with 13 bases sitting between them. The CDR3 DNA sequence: TGTGCCAGCACCCCCGGTCCAGATAGCAATCAGCCCCAGCATTTT. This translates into CASTPGPDSNQPQHF.

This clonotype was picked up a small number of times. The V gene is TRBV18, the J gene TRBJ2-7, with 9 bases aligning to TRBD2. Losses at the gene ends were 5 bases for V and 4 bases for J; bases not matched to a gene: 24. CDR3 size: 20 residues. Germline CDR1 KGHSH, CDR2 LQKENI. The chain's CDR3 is CASSGGQSRTSVGARYEQYF. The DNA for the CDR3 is TGTGCCAGCTCAGGGGGACAGTCGAGGACTAGCGTGGGGGCCAGGTACGAGCAGTACTTC.

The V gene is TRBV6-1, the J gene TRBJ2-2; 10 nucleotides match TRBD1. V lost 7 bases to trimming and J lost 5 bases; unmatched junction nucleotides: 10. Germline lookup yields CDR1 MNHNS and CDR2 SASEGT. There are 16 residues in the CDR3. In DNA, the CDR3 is TGTGCCAGCAACGGACAGGGGGATCGTCGGACCGGGGAGCTGTTTTTT. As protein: CASNGQGDRRTGELFF.

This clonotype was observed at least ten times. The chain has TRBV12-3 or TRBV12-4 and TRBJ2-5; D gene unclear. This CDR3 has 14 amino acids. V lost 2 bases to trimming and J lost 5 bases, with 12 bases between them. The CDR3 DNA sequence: TGTGCCAGCAGTTTATGGCAGCCTAGGGAGACCCAGTACTTC. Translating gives CASSLWQPRETQYF.

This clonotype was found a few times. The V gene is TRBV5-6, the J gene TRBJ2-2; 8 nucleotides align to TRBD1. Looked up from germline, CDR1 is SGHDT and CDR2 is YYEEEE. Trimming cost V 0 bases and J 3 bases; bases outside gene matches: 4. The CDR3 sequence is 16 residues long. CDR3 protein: CASSLVETGDTGELFF. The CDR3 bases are TGTGCCAGCAGCTTGGTCGAGACAGGGGACACCGGGGAGCTGTTTTTT.

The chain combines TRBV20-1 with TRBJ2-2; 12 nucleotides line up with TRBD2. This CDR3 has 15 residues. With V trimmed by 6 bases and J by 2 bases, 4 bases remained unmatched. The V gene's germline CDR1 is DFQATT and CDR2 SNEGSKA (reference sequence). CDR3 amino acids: CSAPGLAGNTGELFF. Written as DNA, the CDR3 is TGCAGTGCCCCCGGACTAGCGGGAAACACCGGGGAGCTGTTTTTT.

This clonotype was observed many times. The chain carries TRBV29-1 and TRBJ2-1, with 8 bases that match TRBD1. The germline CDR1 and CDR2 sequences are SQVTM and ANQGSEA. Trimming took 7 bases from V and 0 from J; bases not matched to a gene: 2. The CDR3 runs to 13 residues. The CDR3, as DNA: TGCAGCGCCGACAGGGGCTCCTACAATGAGCAGTTCTTC. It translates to CSADRGSYNEQFF.

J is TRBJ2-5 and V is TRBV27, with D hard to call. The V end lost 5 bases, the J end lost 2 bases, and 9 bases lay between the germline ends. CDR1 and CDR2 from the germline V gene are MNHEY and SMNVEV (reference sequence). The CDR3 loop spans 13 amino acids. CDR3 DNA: TGTGCCAGCAGTGACACATATCAAGAGACCCAGTACTTC. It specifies CASSDTYQETQYF.

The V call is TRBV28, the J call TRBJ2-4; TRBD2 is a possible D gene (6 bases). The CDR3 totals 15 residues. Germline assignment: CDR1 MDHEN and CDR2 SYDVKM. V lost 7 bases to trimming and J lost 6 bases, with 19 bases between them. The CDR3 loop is CASNRPWTNVNIQYF. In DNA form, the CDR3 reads TGTGCCAGCAATCGGCCGTGGACTAACGTAAACATTCAGTACTTC. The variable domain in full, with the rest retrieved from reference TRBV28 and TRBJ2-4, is DVKVTQSSRYLVKRTGEKVFLECVQDMDHENMFWYRQDPGLGLRLIYFSYDVKMKEKGDIPEGYSVSREKKERFSLILESASTNQTSMYLCASNRPWTNVNIQYFGAGTRLSVL.

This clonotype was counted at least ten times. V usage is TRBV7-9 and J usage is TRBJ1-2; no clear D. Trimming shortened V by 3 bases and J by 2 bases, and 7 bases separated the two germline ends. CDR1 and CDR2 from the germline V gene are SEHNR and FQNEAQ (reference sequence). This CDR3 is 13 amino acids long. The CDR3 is CASSLTENYGYTF. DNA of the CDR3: TGTGCCAGCAGCTTGACGGAAAACTATGGCTACACCTTC.

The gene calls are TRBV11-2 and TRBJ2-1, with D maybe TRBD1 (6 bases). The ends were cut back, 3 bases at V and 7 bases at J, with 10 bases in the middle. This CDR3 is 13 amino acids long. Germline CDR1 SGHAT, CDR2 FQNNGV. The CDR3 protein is CASSFPTGNEQFF. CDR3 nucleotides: TGTGCCAGCAGCTTCCCTACAGGGAATGAGCAGTTCTTC.

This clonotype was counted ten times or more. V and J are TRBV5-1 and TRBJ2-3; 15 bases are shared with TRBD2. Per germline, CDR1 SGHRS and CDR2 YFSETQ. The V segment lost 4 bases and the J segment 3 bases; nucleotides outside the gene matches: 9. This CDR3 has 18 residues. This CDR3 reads CASSHGLAGGPGTDTQYF. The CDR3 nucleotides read TGCGCCAGCAGCCATGGACTAGCGGGGGGGCCCGGTACAGATACGCAGTATTTT.

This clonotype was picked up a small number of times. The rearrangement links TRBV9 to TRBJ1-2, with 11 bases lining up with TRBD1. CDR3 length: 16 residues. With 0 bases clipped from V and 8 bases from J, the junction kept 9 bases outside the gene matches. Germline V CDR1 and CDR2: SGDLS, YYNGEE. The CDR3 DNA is TGTGCCAGCAGCGTAGGCCCCGGGACAGGGGGAGAAGGCTACACCTTC. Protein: CASSVGPGTGGEGYTF.

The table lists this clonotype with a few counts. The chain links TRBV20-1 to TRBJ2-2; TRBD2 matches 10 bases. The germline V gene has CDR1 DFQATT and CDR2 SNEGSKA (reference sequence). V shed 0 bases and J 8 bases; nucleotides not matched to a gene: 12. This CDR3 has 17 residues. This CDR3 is CSARDPSSGGSRGELFF. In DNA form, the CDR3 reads TGCAGTGCTAGAGATCCTTCTAGCGGGGGCTCTCGGGGGGAGCTGTTTTTT.

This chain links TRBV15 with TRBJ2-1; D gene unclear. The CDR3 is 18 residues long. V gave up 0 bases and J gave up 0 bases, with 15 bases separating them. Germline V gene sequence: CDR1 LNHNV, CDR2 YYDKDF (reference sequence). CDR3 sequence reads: CATSREGPGSLSYNEQFF. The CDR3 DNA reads TGTGCCACCAGCAGAGAGGGCCCCGGATCCCTCTCCTACAATGAGCAGTTCTTC.

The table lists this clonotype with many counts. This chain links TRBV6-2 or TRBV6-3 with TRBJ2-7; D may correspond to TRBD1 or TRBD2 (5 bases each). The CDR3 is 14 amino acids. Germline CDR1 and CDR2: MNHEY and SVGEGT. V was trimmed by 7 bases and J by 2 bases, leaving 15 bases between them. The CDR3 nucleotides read TGTGCCAGCAACCGGGACGGGCTAACCTACGAGCAGTACTTC. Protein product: CASNRDGLTYEQYF.